The 5 T cell receptor beta chains presented below share a single source sample, sequenced in a study of neurological immune-mediated disorders. MiXCR, applied by TCRdb to the 5' RACE reads, yields one record per CDR3 protein. Altogether roughly 52,000 distinct CDR3 sequences are present, around 5.8% being singletons, with the ten largest covering 1.3% to 1.5%. Source material: CD4+ T cells from blood. These receptors came from a woman aged 18-30 years with multiple sclerosis.

This clonotype was detected ten times or more. The V and J genes are TRBV20-1 and TRBJ2-1, with D possibly matching TRBD2 (6 bases). The germline V gene has CDR1 DFQATT and CDR2 SNEGSKA (reference sequence). Trimming took off 6 bases at V and 6 bases at J, with 21 bases between the two ends. This CDR3 has 15 residues. The CDR3: CSAYDMRRAFNEQFF. In DNA form, the CDR3 reads TGCAGTGCCTATGACATGCGGAGGGCCTTCAATGAGCAGTTCTTC.

This clonotype appeared many times. The V gene is TRBV20-1, the J gene TRBJ2-3, with 11 positions matching TRBD2. Germline assignment: CDR1 DFQATT and CDR2 SNEGSKA (reference sequence). V lost 5 bases and J lost 1; bases outside the gene matches: 8. This CDR3 spans 16 amino acids. The CDR3 reads CSAPPGGLAGTDTQYF. CDR3 in DNA: TGCAGTGCTCCTCCGGGGGGACTAGCGGGCACAGATACGCAGTATTTT.

This clonotype showed up many times. J is TRBJ2-1 and V is TRBV20-1; D unclear. Trimming removed 0 bases at V and 8 bases at J, with 20 bases between. Per the germline V gene, CDR1 is DFQATT and CDR2 is SNEGSKA (reference sequence). The CDR3 has 16 amino acids. The CDR3 coding sequence is TGCAGTGCTAGAGATCGCGAGTACCCAACTGTAGATGAGCAGTTCTTC. Protein product: CSARDREYPTVDEQFF.

This clonotype was recorded many times. J is TRBJ1-1 and V is TRBV20-1; 9 bases agree with TRBD1. The CDR3 covers 16 residues. V lost 4 bases and J lost 8; bases outside the gene matches: 17. The germline V gene has CDR1 DFQATT and CDR2 SNEGSKA (reference sequence). As DNA, the CDR3 is TGCAGTGCTAATTCCGGGACAGGGAGTTTCACGGGGGAAGCTTTCTTT. Residues: CSANSGTGSFTGEAFF.

The V and J genes are TRBV30 and TRBJ1-1, with D maybe TRBD1 (5 bases). Germline loops: CDR1 GTSNPN, CDR2 SVGIG (reference sequence). V was shortened by 4 bases and J by 1 base, with 13 bases between the two germline ends. CDR3 length: 14 amino acids. The CDR3, as DNA: TGTGCCTGGAAATCGTACAGGACGAACACTGAAGCTTTCTTT. Protein sequence: CAWKSYRTNTEAFF.